The TCR beta chain described here comes from a study of T cell responses to AZD1222 COVID-19 vaccine. Overall study findings and caveats: Clonal diversity may have been underestimated in mostly white British donors. Baseline seropositives among AZD1222 recipients totaled only 5 to 7. Reports indicate that nearly half of spike-specific TCRs are directed at unmutated variant regions.

Comment on this clone: What it binds is unknown.

Assay: immunoSEQ multiplex PCR; the TCRdb copy retains only in-frame clones and omits some. The data contain approximately 80,000 clones, 70% to 90% of them singletons. The sequencing here drew on peripheral blood, taken 28 days after the second AZD1222 dose. This sequence originates from an adult who received the AZD1222 COVID-19 vaccine.

The CDR3 nucleotides read TGTGCCAGCACCCCCCCGCCGGCAGGGGCTTCCTACGAGCAGTACTTC. Protein product: CASTPPPAGASYEQYF. The chain carries TRBV6-2 or TRBV6-3 and TRBJ2-7; perhaps TRBD1 as D (6 bases). This CDR3 has 16 amino acids. Looked up from germline, CDR1 is MNHEY and CDR2 is SVGEGT. The germline V and J ends were trimmed by 7 bases and 1 base, with 20 bases remaining between them.